This TCR beta chain originates from a study of blood T cell repertoires in COVID-19. The overall study: T cells, B-cell-depleted T cells, or PBMCs supplied cDNA or gDNA.

J gave up 0 bases and V 4 bases, and 9 bases lay outside the gene matches. The CDR3 contains 17 residues. Per the germline V gene, CDR1 is SGDLS and CDR2 is YYNGEE. In the authors' workflow: Cell counts per sample came from amplifying reference gene primers. The protocol was immunoSEQ multiplex PCR, while the TCRdb copy is restricted to in-frame clones and leaves out a portion. V and J calls and clone size are those listed in that table; D and trimming were worked out from the DNA. The sample records 290,000 or so clones, 80% to 95% being singletons. The chain recombines TRBV9 with TRBJ1-2; 10 nucleotides line up with TRBD1. This TCR came from a woman aged 25 to 39 with COVID-19, enrolled during active disease. The sample was peripheral blood. CDR3 nucleotides: TGTGCCAGCAGCCCTCGGGACAGGGGCCCCACTAACTATGGCTACACCTTC. It yields the protein CASSPRDRGPTNYGYTF. The full variable domain, with the rest looked up from reference TRBV9 and TRBJ1-2, is DSGVTQTPKHLITATGQRVTLRCSPRSGDLSVYWYQQSLDQGLQFLIQYYNGEERAKGNILERFSAQQFPDLHSELNLSSLELGDSALYFCASSPRDRGPTNYGYTFGSGTRLTVV.